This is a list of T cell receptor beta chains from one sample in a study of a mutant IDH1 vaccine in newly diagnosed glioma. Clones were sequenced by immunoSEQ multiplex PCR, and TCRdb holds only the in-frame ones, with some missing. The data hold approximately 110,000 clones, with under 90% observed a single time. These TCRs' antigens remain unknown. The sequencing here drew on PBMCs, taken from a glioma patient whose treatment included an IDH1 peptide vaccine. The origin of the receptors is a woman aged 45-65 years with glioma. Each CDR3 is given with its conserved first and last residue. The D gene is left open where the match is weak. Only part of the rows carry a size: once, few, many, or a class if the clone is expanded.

CDR3aa: CASVGLAGVETQYF
CDR3nt: TGCGCCAGCGTAGGACTAGCGGGAGTGGAGACCCAGTACTTC
d_gene: TRBD2
abundance: -
v_gene: TRBV5-1
j_gene: TRBJ2-5

CDR3aa: CASSSRLAGGDTGELFF
CDR3nt: TGTGCCAGCAGCTCACGACTAGCGGGAGGCGACACCGGGGAGCTGTTTTTT
d_gene: TRBD2
abundance: -
v_gene: TRBV7-3
j_gene: TRBJ2-2

CDR3aa: CASSPPGQGGEKLFF
CDR3nt: TGTGCCAGTAGTCCTCCGGGACAGGGGGGTGAAAAACTGTTTTTT
d_gene: TRBD1
abundance: -
v_gene: TRBV19
j_gene: TRBJ1-4

CDR3aa: CASSNGGLGNTIYF
CDR3nt: TGTGCCAGCAGCAACGGGGGGTTGGGAAACACCATATATTTT
d_gene: -
abundance: -
v_gene: TRBV28
j_gene: TRBJ1-3

CDR3aa: CASSRGGQGNSPLHF
CDR3nt: TGTGCCAGCAGCCGCGGGGGACAGGGTAATTCACCCCTCCACTTT
d_gene: TRBD1
abundance: -
v_gene: TRBV6-5
j_gene: TRBJ1-6

CDR3aa: CASSYDPGLATHTQYF
CDR3nt: TGTGCCAGCAGTTACGATCCGGGACTAGCGACACATACGCAGTATTTT
d_gene: TRBD2
abundance: -
v_gene: TRBV6-5
j_gene: TRBJ2-3

CDR3aa: CASSLAGLAGVHEQFF
CDR3nt: TGCGCCAGCAGCTTGGCCGGGTTAGCGGGAGTACATGAGCAGTTCTTC
d_gene: TRBD2
abundance: -
v_gene: TRBV5-1
j_gene: TRBJ2-1

CDR3aa: CASSLRAGVVGGELFF
CDR3nt: TGTGCCAGCAGCTTAAGGGCAGGGGTGGTAGGAGGGGAGCTGTTTTTT
d_gene: -
abundance: -
v_gene: TRBV7-8
j_gene: TRBJ2-2

CDR3aa: CASSRAGAGDYGYTF
CDR3nt: TGCGCCAGCAGCCGAGCTGGGGCAGGGGACTATGGCTACACCTTC
d_gene: -
abundance: -
v_gene: TRBV5-1
j_gene: TRBJ1-2

CDR3aa: CASSTTQGYGYTF
CDR3nt: TGTGCCAGTAGTACGACTCAGGGCTATGGCTACACCTTC
d_gene: -
abundance: -
v_gene: TRBV19
j_gene: TRBJ1-2

CDR3aa: CASSLGGNPPGELFF
CDR3nt: TGTGCCAGCAGCTTAGGTGGGAATCCCCCCGGGGAGCTGTTTTTT
d_gene: -
abundance: once
v_gene: TRBV7-6
j_gene: TRBJ2-2

CDR3aa: CASSEGNRGSYEQYF
CDR3nt: TGTGCCAGCAGTGAAGGTAACAGGGGGAGTTACGAGCAGTACTTC
d_gene: TRBD1
abundance: -
v_gene: TRBV25-1
j_gene: TRBJ2-7

CDR3aa: CASSETGDSYEQYF
CDR3nt: TGTGCCAGCAGCGAGACCGGGGACTCCTACGAGCAGTACTTC
d_gene: -
abundance: -
v_gene: TRBV7-9
j_gene: TRBJ2-7

CDR3aa: CASSYSGRGDEQFF
CDR3nt: TGTGCCAGCAGCTATAGCGGGAGAGGTGATGAGCAGTTCTTC
d_gene: TRBD2
abundance: -
v_gene: TRBV11-3
j_gene: TRBJ2-1

CDR3aa: CASIRQGPGDEQYF
CDR3nt: TGTGCCAGCATTCGACAGGGCCCGGGCGACGAGCAGTACTTC
d_gene: TRBD1
abundance: -
v_gene: TRBV6-1
j_gene: TRBJ2-7

CDR3aa: CASSLEGGTEAFF
CDR3nt: TGCGCCAGCAGCTTGGAGGGGGGCACTGAAGCTTTCTTT
d_gene: -
abundance: once
v_gene: TRBV5-1
j_gene: TRBJ1-1

CDR3aa: CASSVPTDPYEQYF
CDR3nt: TGTGCCAGCAGTGTCCCGACAGATCCCTACGAGCAGTACTTC
d_gene: -
abundance: -
v_gene: TRBV28
j_gene: TRBJ2-7

CDR3aa: CASSPIAGPSNEQFF
CDR3nt: TGTGCCAGCTCACCGATAGCGGGCCCCAGCAATGAGCAGTTCTTC
d_gene: TRBD2
abundance: -
v_gene: TRBV18
j_gene: TRBJ2-1

CDR3aa: CASSEALGQGLSYEQYF
CDR3nt: TGTGCCAGCAGTGAAGCGCTAGGGCAGGGGCTCTCCTACGAGCAGTACTTC
d_gene: -
abundance: few
v_gene: TRBV2
j_gene: TRBJ2-7

CDR3aa: CASSVRQGATEAFF
CDR3nt: TGCGCCAGCAGCGTACGACAGGGGGCCACTGAAGCTTTCTTT
d_gene: TRBD1
abundance: -
v_gene: TRBV4-1
j_gene: TRBJ1-1

CDR3aa: CASSLGDRQPQHF
CDR3nt: TGTGCCAGCAGCTTAGGAGATAGGCAGCCCCAGCATTTT
d_gene: -
abundance: many
v_gene: TRBV11-2
j_gene: TRBJ1-5

CDR3aa: CASSLAGRAYEQYF
CDR3nt: TGTGCCAGCTCCTTAGCGGGCAGGGCCTACGAGCAGTACTTC
d_gene: TRBD2
abundance: once
v_gene: TRBV18
j_gene: TRBJ2-7

CDR3aa: CASSDDRGLIADTQYF
CDR3nt: TGTGCCAGCAGTGACGACAGGGGGCTAATCGCAGATACGCAGTATTTT
d_gene: TRBD1
abundance: -
v_gene: TRBV6-1
j_gene: TRBJ2-3

CDR3aa: CASSWKTGINEKLFF
CDR3nt: TGTGCCAGCAGCTGGAAGACAGGAATTAATGAAAAACTGTTTTTT
d_gene: -
abundance: -
v_gene: TRBV5-6
j_gene: TRBJ1-4

CDR3aa: CATSRDITGTSEQYF
CDR3nt: TGTGCCACCAGCAGAGATATCACAGGGACGAGCGAGCAGTACTTC
d_gene: -
abundance: -
v_gene: TRBV15
j_gene: TRBJ2-7

CDR3aa: CASSQGRGLETQYF
CDR3nt: TGTGCCAGCAGCCAAGGCCGGGGATTAGAGACCCAGTACTTC
d_gene: -
abundance: -
v_gene: TRBV4-2
j_gene: TRBJ2-5

CDR3aa: CAISDHRAQETQYF
CDR3nt: TGTGCCATCAGTGACCACAGGGCACAAGAGACCCAGTACTTC
d_gene: -
abundance: -
v_gene: TRBV10-3
j_gene: TRBJ2-5

CDR3aa: CASSPQGVAATEAFF
CDR3nt: TGTGCCAGCAGCCCACAGGGGGTCGCGGCCACTGAAGCTTTCTTT
d_gene: TRBD1
abundance: -
v_gene: TRBV9
j_gene: TRBJ1-1

CDR3aa: CASSLETVNTEAFF
CDR3nt: TGTGCCAGCAGCTTGGAAACGGTGAACACTGAAGCTTTCTTT
d_gene: -
abundance: few
v_gene: TRBV5-4
j_gene: TRBJ1-1

CDR3aa: CASSIALLARPNTEAFF
CDR3nt: TGTGCCAGTAGTATAGCCCTTTTGGCACGGCCGAACACTGAAGCTTTCTTT
d_gene: -
abundance: -
v_gene: TRBV19
j_gene: TRBJ1-1

CDR3aa: CASSFTGFGGSSYEQYF
CDR3nt: TGTGCCAGCAGTTTCACAGGGTTCGGGGGGAGTTCCTACGAGCAGTACTTC
d_gene: -
abundance: few
v_gene: TRBV28
j_gene: TRBJ2-7

CDR3aa: CASIKGGSQETQYF
CDR3nt: TGTGCCAGCATAAAAGGGGGGAGCCAAGAGACCCAGTACTTC
d_gene: -
abundance: -
v_gene: TRBV28
j_gene: TRBJ2-5

CDR3aa: CASSPTSGGVVAYEQYF
CDR3nt: TGTGCCAGCAGCCCGACTAGCGGGGGAGTTGTAGCCTACGAGCAGTACTTC
d_gene: TRBD2
abundance: -
v_gene: TRBV4-2
j_gene: TRBJ2-7

CDR3aa: CASSPTGASSGNTIYF
CDR3nt: TGTGCCAGCAGCCCCACGGGGGCGAGCTCTGGAAACACCATATATTTT
d_gene: -
abundance: -
v_gene: TRBV7-9
j_gene: TRBJ1-3

CDR3aa: CATSSRTISQPQHF
CDR3nt: TGTGCCACCAGCTCTCGGACGATCAGTCAGCCCCAGCATTTT
d_gene: -
abundance: -
v_gene: TRBV15
j_gene: TRBJ1-5

CDR3aa: CASSPPTGVTIYF
CDR3nt: TGTGCCAGCTCACCACCGACAGGGGTAACCATATATTTT
d_gene: TRBD1
abundance: -
v_gene: TRBV18
j_gene: TRBJ1-3

CDR3aa: CASSQQGAQYF
CDR3nt: TGTGCCAGCTCACAACAAGGAGCGCAGTATTTT
d_gene: -
abundance: -
v_gene: TRBV18
j_gene: TRBJ2-3

CDR3aa: CASSSTVGNTIYF
CDR3nt: TGTGCCAGCAGCTCGACAGTAGGAAACACCATATATTTT
d_gene: -
abundance: -
v_gene: TRBV5-6
j_gene: TRBJ1-3

CDR3aa: CASSPRLGGTYEQYF
CDR3nt: TGTGCCAGTAGTCCCCGGTTGGGAGGAACCTACGAGCAGTACTTC
d_gene: -
abundance: -
v_gene: TRBV19
j_gene: TRBJ2-7

CDR3aa: CASSQGLAGYEQYF
CDR3nt: TGTGCCAGCAGCCAAGGACTAGCGGGGTACGAGCAGTACTTC
d_gene: TRBD2
abundance: -
v_gene: TRBV7-3
j_gene: TRBJ2-7

CDR3aa: CASSATRVGEQYF
CDR3nt: TGTGCCAGCAGCGCTACTAGGGTGGGCGAGCAGTACTTC
d_gene: -
abundance: -
v_gene: TRBV13
j_gene: TRBJ2-7

CDR3aa: CASSPGWETQYF
CDR3nt: TGTGCCAGTAGTCCCGGGTGGGAGACCCAGTACTTC
d_gene: -
abundance: -
v_gene: TRBV19
j_gene: TRBJ2-5

CDR3aa: CASSQVGGNNQPQHF
CDR3nt: TGCGCCAGCAGCCAAGTTGGGGGCAACAATCAGCCCCAGCATTTT
d_gene: -
abundance: -
v_gene: TRBV4-1
j_gene: TRBJ1-5

CDR3aa: CASSLGQGEKEAFF
CDR3nt: TGTGCCAGCAGCCTTGGACAGGGCGAGAAAGAAGCTTTCTTT
d_gene: TRBD1
abundance: -
v_gene: TRBV7-9
j_gene: TRBJ1-1

CDR3aa: CASRDPSGTSGGLYDQYF
CDR3nt: TGTGCCAGCAGGGATCCTTCCGGGACTAGCGGGGGATTGTACGATCAGTACTTC
d_gene: TRBD2
abundance: -
v_gene: TRBV5-8
j_gene: TRBJ2-7

CDR3aa: CASSIQGYEQFF
CDR3nt: TGTGCCAGCAGTATACAGGGGTATGAGCAGTTCTTC
d_gene: TRBD1
abundance: -
v_gene: TRBV6-6
j_gene: TRBJ2-1

CDR3aa: CASSSWGLEDNEQFF
CDR3nt: TGTGCCAGCAGTTCTTGGGGACTAGAAGACAATGAGCAGTTCTTC
d_gene: TRBD2
abundance: -
v_gene: TRBV27
j_gene: TRBJ2-1

CDR3aa: CARRDREGFGNTIYF
CDR3nt: TGTGCCAGGAGGGACAGGGAAGGTTTTGGAAACACCATATATTTT
d_gene: TRBD1
abundance: -
v_gene: TRBV28
j_gene: TRBJ1-3

CDR3aa: CASSTKTRGREEKLFF
CDR3nt: TGTGCCAGCAGCACCAAGACCAGGGGGCGCGAGGAAAAACTGTTTTTT
d_gene: TRBD1
abundance: -
v_gene: TRBV5-4
j_gene: TRBJ1-4

CDR3aa: CASSDSGGMYEQYF
CDR3nt: TGCGCCAGCAGTGATAGTGGGGGCATGTACGAGCAGTACTTC
d_gene: -
abundance: -
v_gene: TRBV10-2
j_gene: TRBJ2-7

CDR3aa: CASSLGVGPYEQYF
CDR3nt: TGTGCCAGCAGCTTAGGGGTGGGGCCCTACGAGCAGTACTTC
d_gene: -
abundance: -
v_gene: TRBV7-2
j_gene: TRBJ2-7